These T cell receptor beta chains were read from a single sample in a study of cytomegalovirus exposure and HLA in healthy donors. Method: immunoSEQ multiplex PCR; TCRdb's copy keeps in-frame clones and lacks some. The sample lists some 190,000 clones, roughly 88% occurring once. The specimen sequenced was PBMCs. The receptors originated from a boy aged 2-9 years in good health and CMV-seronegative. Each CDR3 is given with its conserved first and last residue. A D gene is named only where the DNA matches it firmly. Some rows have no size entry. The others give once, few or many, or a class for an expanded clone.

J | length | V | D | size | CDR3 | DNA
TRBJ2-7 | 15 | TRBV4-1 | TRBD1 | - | CASSQESTGGYEQYF | TGCGCCAGCAGCCAAGAGTCAACAGGGGGGTACGAGCAGTACTTC
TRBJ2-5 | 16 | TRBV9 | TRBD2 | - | CASSASTSGGEETQYF | TGTGCCAGCAGCGCATCGACTAGCGGGGGGGAAGAGACCCAGTACTTC
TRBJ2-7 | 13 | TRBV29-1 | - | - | CSVETTHTYEQYF | TGCAGCGTTGAAACTACACACACCTACGAGCAGTACTTC
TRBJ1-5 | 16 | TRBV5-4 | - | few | CASSVGPGLSNQPQHF | TGTGCCAGCAGCGTCGGTCCGGGACTTAGCAATCAGCCCCAGCATTTT
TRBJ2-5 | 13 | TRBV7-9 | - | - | CASSPPSRETQYF | TGTGCCAGCAGCCCGCCTTCGCGGGAGACCCAGTACTTC
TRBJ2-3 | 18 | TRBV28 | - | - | CASSFRAGWSGLSDTQYF | TGTGCCAGCAGTTTCAGGGCTGGCTGGTCAGGGCTATCGGATACGCAGTATTTT
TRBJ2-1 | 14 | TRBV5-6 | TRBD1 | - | CASSLEGADNEQFF | TGTGCCAGCAGCTTGGAGGGGGCCGACAATGAGCAGTTCTTC
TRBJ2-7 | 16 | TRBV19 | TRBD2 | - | CASSIVLAGEPYEQYF | TGTGCCAGTAGTATAGTCCTAGCGGGAGAACCCTACGAGCAGTACTTC
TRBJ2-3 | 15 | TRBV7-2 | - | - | CASSLVGASTDTQYF | TGTGCCAGCAGCTTAGTAGGGGCTAGCACAGATACGCAGTATTTT
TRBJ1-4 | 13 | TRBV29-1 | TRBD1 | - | CSAGQASTEKLFF | TGCAGCGCGGGACAGGCATCTACAGAAAAACTGTTTTTT
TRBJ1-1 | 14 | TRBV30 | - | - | CAGHQGRVRTEAFF | TGTGCCGGCCACCAGGGCAGGGTACGCACTGAAGCTTTCTTT
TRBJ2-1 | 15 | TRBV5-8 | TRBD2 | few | CASNFGLAGGEEQFF | TGTGCCAGCAACTTCGGACTAGCGGGAGGGGAAGAGCAGTTCTTC
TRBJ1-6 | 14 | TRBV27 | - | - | CATSPNGVNSPLHF | TGTGCCACCTCCCCGAACGGGGTTAATTCACCCCTCCACTTT
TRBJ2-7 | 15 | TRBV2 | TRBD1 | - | CASTTGGSSSYEQYF | TGTGCCAGCACTACAGGGGGGAGCAGCTCCTACGAGCAGTACTTC
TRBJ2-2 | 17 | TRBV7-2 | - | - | CASSYSRGLGNTGELFF | TGTGCCAGCAGCTATAGTAGGGGACTGGGGAACACCGGGGAGCTGTTTTTT
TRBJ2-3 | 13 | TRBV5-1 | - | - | CASSSGTTDTQYF | TGCGCCAGCAGCTCAGGGACTACAGATACGCAGTATTTT
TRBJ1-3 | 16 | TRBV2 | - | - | CASGATGQSSGNTIYF | TGTGCCAGCGGAGCTACAGGGCAGTCTTCTGGAAACACCATATATTTT
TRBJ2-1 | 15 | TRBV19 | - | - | CASSIKRDSYNEQFF | TGTGCCAGTAGTATCAAGCGAGACTCCTACAATGAGCAGTTCTTC
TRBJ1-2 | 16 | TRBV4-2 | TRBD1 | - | CASSQEDRGRDYGYTF | TGTGCCAGCAGCCAAGAGGACAGGGGGCGTGACTATGGCTACACCTTC
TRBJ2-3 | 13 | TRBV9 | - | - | CASSIAGTNTQYF | TGTGCCAGCAGCATCGCGGGGACGAATACGCAGTATTTT
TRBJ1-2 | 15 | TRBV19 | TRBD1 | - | CASSDGDSLSYGYTF | TGTGCCAGTAGTGACGGGGACAGCTTGTCCTATGGCTACACCTTC
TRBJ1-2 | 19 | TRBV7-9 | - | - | CASSLVVVSRADTLYGYTF | TGTGCCAGCAGCTTAGTTGTTGTGAGCAGGGCGGATACCCTCTATGGCTACACCTTC
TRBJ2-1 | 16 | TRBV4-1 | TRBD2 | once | CASSQDYGLADLEQFF | TGCGCCAGCAGCCAAGATTACGGACTAGCGGATCTTGAGCAGTTCTTC
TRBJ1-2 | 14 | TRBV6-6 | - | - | CASSYSAGDRGYTF | TGTGCCAGCAGTTACTCGGCAGGGGATAGAGGTTACACCTTC
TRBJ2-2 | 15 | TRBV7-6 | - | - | CASSTRGKVTGELFF | TGTGCCAGCAGTACGCGGGGAAAAGTCACCGGGGAGCTGTTTTTT
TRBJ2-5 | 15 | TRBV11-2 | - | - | CASSLGAGGQETQYF | TGTGCCAGCAGCTTAGGTGCGGGCGGACAAGAGACCCAGTACTTC
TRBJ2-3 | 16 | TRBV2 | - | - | CASSFLYRDRVDTQYF | TGTGCCAGCAGTTTCCTTTACAGGGATCGGGTAGATACGCAGTATTTT
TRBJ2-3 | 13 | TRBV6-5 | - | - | CASSYSRDSAQYF | TGTGCCAGCAGTTACTCTCGCGATTCGGCGCAGTATTTT
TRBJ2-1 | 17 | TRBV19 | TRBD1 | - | CASSPNLGTGTYNEQFF | TGTGCCAGTAGTCCGAACCTCGGGACAGGGACTTACAATGAGCAGTTCTTC
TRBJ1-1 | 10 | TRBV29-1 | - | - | CSVSEGEAFF | TGCAGCGTATCGGAGGGTGAAGCTTTCTTT
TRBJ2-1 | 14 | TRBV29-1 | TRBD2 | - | CSVNFGTSDNEQFF | TGCAGCGTCAACTTTGGGACTAGCGACAATGAGCAGTTCTTC
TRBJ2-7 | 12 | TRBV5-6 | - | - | CASSLLGSEQYF | TGTGCCAGCAGCTTGCTAGGGAGCGAGCAGTACTTC
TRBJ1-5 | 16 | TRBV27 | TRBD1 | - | CASSSGIRGSGQPQHF | TGTGCCAGCAGTTCCGGAATCAGGGGGTCCGGTCAGCCCCAGCATTTT
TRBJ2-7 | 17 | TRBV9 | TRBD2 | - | CASSAHATSGKYYEQYF | TGTGCCAGCAGCGCCCACGCAACTAGCGGGAAGTACTACGAGCAGTACTTC
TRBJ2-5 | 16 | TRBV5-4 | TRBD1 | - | CASSLARQGAGETQYF | TGTGCCAGCAGCTTGGCCCGACAGGGGGCGGGAGAGACCCAGTACTTC
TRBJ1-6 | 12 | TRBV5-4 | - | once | CASSLANSPLHF | TGTGCCAGCAGCTTGGCGAATTCACCCCTCCACTTT
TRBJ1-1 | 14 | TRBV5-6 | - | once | CASSLDGANTEAFF | TGTGCCAGCAGCTTGGACGGAGCGAACACTGAAGCTTTCTTT